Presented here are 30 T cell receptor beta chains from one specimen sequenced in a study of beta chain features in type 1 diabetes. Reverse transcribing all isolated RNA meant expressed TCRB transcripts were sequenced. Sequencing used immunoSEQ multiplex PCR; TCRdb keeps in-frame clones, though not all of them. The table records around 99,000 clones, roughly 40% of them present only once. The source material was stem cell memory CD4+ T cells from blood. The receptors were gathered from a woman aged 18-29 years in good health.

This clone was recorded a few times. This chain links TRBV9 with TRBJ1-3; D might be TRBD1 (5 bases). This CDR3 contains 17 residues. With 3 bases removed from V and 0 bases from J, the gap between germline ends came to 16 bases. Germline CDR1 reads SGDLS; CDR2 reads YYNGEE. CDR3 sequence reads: CASSASSDSYSGNTIYF. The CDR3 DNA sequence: TGTGCCAGCAGCGCCTCCTCCGACAGCTACTCTGGAAACACCATATATTTT.

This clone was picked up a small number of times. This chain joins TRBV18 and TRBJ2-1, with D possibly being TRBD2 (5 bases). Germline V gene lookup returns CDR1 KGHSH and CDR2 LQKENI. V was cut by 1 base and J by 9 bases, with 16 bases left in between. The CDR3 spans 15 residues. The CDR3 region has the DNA TGTGCCAGCTCACCACTAGCGCTGTTCTCGGGTGAGCAGTTCTTC. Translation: CASSPLALFSGEQFF.

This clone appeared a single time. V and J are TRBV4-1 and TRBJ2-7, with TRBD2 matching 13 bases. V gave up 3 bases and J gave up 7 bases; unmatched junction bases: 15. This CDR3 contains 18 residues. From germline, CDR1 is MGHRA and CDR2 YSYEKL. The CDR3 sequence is CASSQGGGTSGNKLEQYF. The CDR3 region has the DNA TGCGCCAGCAGCCAGGGTGGAGGGACTAGCGGGAACAAGTTGGAGCAGTACTTC.

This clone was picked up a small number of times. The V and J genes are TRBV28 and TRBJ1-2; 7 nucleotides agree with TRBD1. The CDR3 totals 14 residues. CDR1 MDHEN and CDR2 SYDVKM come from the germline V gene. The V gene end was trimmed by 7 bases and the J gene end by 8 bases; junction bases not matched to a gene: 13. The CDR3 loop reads CASTPGGGQLGYTF. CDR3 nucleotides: TGTGCCAGCACCCCTGGAGGGGGACAGTTAGGCTACACCTTC.

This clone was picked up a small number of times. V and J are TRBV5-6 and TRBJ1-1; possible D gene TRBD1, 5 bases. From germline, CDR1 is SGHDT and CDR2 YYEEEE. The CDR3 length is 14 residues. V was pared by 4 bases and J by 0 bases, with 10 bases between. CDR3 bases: TGTGCCAGCAGCGCGGGACCGATGAACACTGAAGCTTTCTTT. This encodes CASSAGPMNTEAFF.

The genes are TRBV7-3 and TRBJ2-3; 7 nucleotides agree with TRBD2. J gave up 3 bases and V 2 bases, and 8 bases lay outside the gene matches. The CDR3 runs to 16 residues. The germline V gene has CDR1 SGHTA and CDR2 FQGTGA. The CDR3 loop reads CASSLFGGGRTDTQYF. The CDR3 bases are TGTGCCAGCAGCTTATTCGGCGGGGGACGGACAGATACGCAGTATTTT.

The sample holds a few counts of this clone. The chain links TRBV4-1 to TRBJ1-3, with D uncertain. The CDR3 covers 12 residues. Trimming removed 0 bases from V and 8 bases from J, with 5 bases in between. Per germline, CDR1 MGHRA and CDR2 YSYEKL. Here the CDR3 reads CASSQDRDTIYF. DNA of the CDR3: TGCGCCAGCAGCCAAGATCGGGACACCATATATTTT.

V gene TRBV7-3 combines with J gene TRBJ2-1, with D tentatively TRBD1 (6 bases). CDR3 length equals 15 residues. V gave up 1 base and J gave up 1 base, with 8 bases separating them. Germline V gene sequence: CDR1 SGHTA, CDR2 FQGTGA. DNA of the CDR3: TGTGCCAGCAGCTTAATCAGGGGTTCCTACAATGAGCAGTTCTTC. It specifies CASSLIRGSYNEQFF.

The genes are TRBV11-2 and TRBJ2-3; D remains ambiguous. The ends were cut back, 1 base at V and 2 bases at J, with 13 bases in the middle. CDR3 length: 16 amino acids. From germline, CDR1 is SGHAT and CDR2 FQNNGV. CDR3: CASSLVRGSFTDTQYF. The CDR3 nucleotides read TGTGCCAGCAGCTTAGTCCGTGGCTCATTCACAGATACGCAGTATTTT.

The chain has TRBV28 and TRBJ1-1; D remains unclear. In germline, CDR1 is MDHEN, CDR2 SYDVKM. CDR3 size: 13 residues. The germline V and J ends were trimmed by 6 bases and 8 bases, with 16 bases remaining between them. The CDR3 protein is CASSFFHNLEAFF. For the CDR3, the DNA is TGTGCCAGCAGCTTCTTCCACAATTTAGAAGCTTTCTTT.

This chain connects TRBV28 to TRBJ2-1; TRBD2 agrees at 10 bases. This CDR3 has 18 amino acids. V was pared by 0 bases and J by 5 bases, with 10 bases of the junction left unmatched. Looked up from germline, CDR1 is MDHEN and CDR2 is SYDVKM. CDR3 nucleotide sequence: TGTGCCAGCAGTTTATGGACCAGCCTAGCGGGAGATAACAATGAGCAGTTCTTC. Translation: CASSLWTSLAGDNNEQFF.

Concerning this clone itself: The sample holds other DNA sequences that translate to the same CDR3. The CDR3 DNA reads as TGTGCCTGGAGTGTTGGTGGCAGCTCCTACGAGCAGTACTTC. Encoded protein: CAWSVGGSSYEQYF. The rearrangement links TRBV30 to TRBJ2-7; D unresolved. Germline V gives CDR1 GTSNPN, CDR2 SVGIG (reference sequence). Trimming pared 0 bases from V and 0 bases from J, leaving 9 bases between. This CDR3 is built from 14 residues. Filled out from reference TRBV30 and TRBJ2-7, the complete variable domain reads SQTIHQWPATLVQPVGSPLSLECTVEGTSNPNLYWYRQAAGRGLQLLFYSVGIGQISSEVPQNLSASRPQDRQFILSSKKLLLSDSGFYLCAWSVGGSSYEQYFGPGTRLTVT.

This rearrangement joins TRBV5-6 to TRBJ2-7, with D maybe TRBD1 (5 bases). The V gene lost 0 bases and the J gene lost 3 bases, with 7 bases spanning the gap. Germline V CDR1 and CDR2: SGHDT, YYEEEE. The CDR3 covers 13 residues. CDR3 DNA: TGTGCCAGCAGCTTGGGACAGAGCTACGAGCAGTACTTC. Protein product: CASSLGQSYEQYF.

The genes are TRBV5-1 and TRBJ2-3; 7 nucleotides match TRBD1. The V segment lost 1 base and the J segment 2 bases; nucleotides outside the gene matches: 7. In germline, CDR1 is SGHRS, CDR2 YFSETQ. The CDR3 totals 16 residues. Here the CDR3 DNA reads TGCGCCAGCAGCTTGATTAACAGGGGCTTCACAGATACGCAGTATTTT. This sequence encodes CASSLINRGFTDTQYF.

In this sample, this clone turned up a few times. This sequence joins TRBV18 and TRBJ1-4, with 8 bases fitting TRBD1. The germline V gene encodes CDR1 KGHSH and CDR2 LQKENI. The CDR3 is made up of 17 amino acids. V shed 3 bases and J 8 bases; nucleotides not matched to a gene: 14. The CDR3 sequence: CASSPRTGRPSEEKLFF. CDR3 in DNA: TGTGCCAGCTCACCTCGGACAGGGAGACCGTCTGAGGAAAAACTGTTTTTT.

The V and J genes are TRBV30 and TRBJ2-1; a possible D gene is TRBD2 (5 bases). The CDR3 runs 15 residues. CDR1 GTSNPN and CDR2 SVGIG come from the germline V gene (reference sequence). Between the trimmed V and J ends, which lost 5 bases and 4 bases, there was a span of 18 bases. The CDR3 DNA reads TGTGCCTGGGGTCCTGGGAGTCATTCGTACAATGAGCAGTTCTTC. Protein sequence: CAWGPGSHSYNEQFF. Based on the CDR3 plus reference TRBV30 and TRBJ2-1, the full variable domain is SQTIHQWPATLVQPVGSPLSLECTVEGTSNPNLYWYRQAAGRGLQLLFYSVGIGQISSEVPQNLSASRPQDRQFILSSKKLLLSDSGFYLCAWGPGSHSYNEQFFGPGTRLTVL.

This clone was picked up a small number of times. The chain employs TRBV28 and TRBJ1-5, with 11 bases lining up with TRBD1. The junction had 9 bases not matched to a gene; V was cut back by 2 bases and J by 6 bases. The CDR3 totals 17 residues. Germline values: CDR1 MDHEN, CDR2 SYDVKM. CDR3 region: CASSLAGQGAFGQPQHF. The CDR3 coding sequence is TGTGCCAGCAGTTTAGCCGGACAGGGGGCTTTCGGTCAGCCCCAGCATTTT.

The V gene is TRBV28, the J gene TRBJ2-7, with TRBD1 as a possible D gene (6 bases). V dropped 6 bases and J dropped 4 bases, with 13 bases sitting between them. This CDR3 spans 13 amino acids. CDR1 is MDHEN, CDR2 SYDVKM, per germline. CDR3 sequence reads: CASRTRGEYEQYF. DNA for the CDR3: TGTGCCAGCAGAACCAGGGGTGAATACGAGCAGTACTTC.

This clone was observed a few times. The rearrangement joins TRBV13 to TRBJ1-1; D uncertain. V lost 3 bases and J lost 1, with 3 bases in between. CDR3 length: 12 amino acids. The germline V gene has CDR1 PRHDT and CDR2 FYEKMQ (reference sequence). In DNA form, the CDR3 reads TGTGCCAGCAGCTTCAAGAACACTGAAGCTTTCTTT. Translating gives CASSFKNTEAFF.

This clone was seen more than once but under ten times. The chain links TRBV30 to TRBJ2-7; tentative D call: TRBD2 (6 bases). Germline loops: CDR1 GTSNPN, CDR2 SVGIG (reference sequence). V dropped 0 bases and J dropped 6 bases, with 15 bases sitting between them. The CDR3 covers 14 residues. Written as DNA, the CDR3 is TGTGCCTGGAGTGTACGAGGGAGGAGAGGCGAGCAGTACTTC. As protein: CAWSVRGRRGEQYF.

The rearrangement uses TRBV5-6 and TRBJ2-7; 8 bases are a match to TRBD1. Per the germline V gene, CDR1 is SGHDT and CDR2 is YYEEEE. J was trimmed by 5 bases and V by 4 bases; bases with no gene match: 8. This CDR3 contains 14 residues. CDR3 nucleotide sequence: TGTGCCAGCAGCAAATACAGGGGGAAGCACGAGCAGTACTTC. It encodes CASSKYRGKHEQYF.

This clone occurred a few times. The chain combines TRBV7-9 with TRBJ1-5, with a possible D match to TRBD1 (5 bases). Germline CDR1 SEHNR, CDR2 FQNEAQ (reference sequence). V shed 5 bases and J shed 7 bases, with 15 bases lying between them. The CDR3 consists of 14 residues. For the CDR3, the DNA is TGTGCCAGCAGCCGTACTCAGGGATTACAGCCCCAGCATTTT. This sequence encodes CASSRTQGLQPQHF. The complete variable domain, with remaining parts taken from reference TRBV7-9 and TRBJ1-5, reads DTGVSQNPRHKITKRGQNVTFRCDPISEHNRLYWYRQTLGQGPEFLTYFQNEAQLEKSRLLSDRFSAERPKGSFSTLEIQRTEQGDSAMYLCASSRTQGLQPQHFGDGTRLSIL.

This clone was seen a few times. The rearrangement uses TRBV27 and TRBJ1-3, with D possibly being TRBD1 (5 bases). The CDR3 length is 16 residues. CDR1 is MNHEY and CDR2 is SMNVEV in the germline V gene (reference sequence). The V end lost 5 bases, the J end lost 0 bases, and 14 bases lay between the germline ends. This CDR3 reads CASSPVDSYSGNTIYF. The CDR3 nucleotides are TGTGCCAGCAGTCCCGTCGACAGTTACTCTGGAAACACCATATATTTT.

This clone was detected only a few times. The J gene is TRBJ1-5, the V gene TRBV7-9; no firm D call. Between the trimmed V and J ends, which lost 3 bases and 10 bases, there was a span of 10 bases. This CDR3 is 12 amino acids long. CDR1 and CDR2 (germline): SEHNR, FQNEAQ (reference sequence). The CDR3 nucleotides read TGTGCCAGCAGCTTCATGGCAATCCCCCAGCATTTT. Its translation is CASSFMAIPQHF.

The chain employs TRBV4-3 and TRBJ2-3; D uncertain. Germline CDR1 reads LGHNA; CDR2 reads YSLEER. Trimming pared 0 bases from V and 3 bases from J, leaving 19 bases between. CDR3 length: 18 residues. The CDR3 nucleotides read TGCGCCAGCAGCCAAGATAAATTCGACAAGTCGTGGACAGATACGCAGTATTTT. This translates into CASSQDKFDKSWTDTQYF.

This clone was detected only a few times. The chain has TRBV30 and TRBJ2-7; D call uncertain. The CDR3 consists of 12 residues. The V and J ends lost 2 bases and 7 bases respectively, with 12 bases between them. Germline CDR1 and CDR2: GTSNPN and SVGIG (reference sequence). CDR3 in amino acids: CAWSLTPLEQYF. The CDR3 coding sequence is TGTGCCTGGAGTCTCACACCCTTGGAGCAGTACTTC.

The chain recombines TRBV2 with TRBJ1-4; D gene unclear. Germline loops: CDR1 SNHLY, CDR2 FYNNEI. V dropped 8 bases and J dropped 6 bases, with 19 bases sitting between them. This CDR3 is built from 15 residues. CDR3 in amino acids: CASFFPTSNYEKLFF. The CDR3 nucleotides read TGTGCCAGCTTCTTTCCGACAAGCAACTATGAAAAACTGTTTTTT.

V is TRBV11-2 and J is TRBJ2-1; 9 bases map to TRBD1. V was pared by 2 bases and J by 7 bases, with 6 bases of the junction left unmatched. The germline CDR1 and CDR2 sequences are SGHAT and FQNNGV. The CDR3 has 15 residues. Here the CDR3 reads CASSLWDRAGNEQFF. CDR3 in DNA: TGTGCCAGCAGCTTATGGGACAGGGCGGGTAATGAGCAGTTCTTC.

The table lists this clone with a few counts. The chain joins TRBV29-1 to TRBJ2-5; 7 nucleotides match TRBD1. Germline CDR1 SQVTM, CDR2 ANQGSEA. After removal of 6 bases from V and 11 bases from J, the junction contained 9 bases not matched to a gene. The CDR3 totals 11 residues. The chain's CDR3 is CSVAKTGRQYF. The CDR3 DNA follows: TGCAGCGTAGCTAAGACAGGGCGGCAGTACTTC.

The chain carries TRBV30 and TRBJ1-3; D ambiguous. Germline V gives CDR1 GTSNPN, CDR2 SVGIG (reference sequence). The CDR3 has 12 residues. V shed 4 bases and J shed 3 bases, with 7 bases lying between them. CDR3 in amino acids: CAWTGSGNTIYF. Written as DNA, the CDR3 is TGTGCCTGGACGGGAAGTGGAAACACCATATATTTT.